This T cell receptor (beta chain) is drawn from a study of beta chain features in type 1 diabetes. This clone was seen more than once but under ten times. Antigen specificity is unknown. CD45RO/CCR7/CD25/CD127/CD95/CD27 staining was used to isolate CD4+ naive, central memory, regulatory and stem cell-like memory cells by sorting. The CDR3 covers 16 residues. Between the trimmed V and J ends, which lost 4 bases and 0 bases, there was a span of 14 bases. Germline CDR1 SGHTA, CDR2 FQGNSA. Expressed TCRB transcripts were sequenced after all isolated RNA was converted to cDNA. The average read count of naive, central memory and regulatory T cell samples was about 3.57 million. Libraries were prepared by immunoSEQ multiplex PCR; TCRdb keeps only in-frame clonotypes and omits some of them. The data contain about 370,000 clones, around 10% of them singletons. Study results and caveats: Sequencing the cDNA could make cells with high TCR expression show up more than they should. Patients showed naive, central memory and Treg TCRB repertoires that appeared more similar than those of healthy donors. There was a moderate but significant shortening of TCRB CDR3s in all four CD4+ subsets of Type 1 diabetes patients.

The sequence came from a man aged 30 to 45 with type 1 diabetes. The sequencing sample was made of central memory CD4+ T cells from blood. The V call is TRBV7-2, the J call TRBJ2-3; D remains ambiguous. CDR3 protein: CASSSTLGRSTDTQYF. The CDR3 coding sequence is TGTGCCAGCAGCTCAACGCTAGGGCGGAGCACAGATACGCAGTATTTT.